This TCR beta chain is from a study of T cells expressing NK-cell markers. Background on the study: Each TCR beta repertoire originated in sorted T cells that were CD3+CD56+NKG2C+, CD3+CD56+NKG2C- or CD3+CD56-NKG2C+. Most of the eight sequenced donors were HCMV-seropositive; one was seronegative.

The germline CDR1 and CDR2 sequences are SEHNR and FQNEAQ (reference sequence). The CDR3 contains 15 residues. Whole-study results and caveats: A handful of donors showed these clonotypes also leading the CD3+CD56-NKG2C+ fraction.

Synthesis of TCR beta cDNA relied on 5'RACE template switching carrying UMIs. TCRdb reanalyzed the 5' RACE reads, giving one entry per CDR3 protein sequence and no DNA. The table for this sample gives about 150,000 distinct CDR3 sequences. A note on this clonotype: Its specificity is not known.

The chain employs TRBV7-9 and TRBJ1-5; the D gene TCRdb calls, TRBD1, cannot be checked with no DNA. The receptor was isolated from a woman in her 50s in good health. Sequencing was carried out using blood T cells: a sorted CD56 or NKG2C T cell subset, CD4+ or CD8+ T cells, or bulk PBMC T cells (not recorded which). The CDR3 sequence: CASSYEGRGNQPQHF.